The next 20 T cell receptor beta chains were all read from a single sample in a study of radiation and T cells in renal cell carcinoma. Time point described: baseline pretreatment blood. Treatment defined: 15 Gy SBRT to primary tumor, nephrectomy 4 weeks later. Repertoires were generated with immunoSEQ multiplex PCR, while TCRdb's copy carries only in-frame clones and drops some. The sample shows some 150,000 clones, 75% to 90% of them seen only once. Specimen: blood, collected from a patient whose treatment included radiotherapy and nephrectomy. The receptor source for this set is a woman aged 50 to 60 with renal cell carcinoma.

This sequence joins TRBV18 and TRBJ2-7, with 9 bases that match TRBD1. The V gene end was trimmed by 3 bases and the J gene end by 6 bases; junction bases not matched to a gene: 6. The V gene's germline CDR1 is KGHSH and CDR2 LQKENI. The CDR3 spans 14 residues. This CDR3 reads CASSPADRGSEQYF. CDR3 sequence (DNA): TGTGCCAGCTCACCGGCGGACAGGGGTTCCGAGCAGTACTTC.

The V call is TRBV29-1, the J call TRBJ1-1, with TRBD1 identical over 9 bases. The germline CDR1 and CDR2 sequences are SQVTM and ANQGSEA. V dropped 5 bases and J dropped 5; count of bases not matched to a gene: 6. This CDR3 has 13 amino acids. The CDR3 region has the DNA TGCAGCGTTTCAGGAGGACAGGGGACTGAAGCTTTCTTT. Translating it yields CSVSGGQGTEAFF.

The chain recombines TRBV15 with TRBJ1-4; 10 bases align to TRBD1. Trimming at V came to 5 bases and at J to 8 bases, leaving 5 bases not matched to a gene. Germline V gene lookup returns CDR1 LNHNV and CDR2 YYDKDF (reference sequence). The CDR3 sequence is 14 residues long. In DNA, the CDR3 is TGTGCCACCAGCGGGACAGGGGTCAGGGAAAAACTGTTTTTT. Its protein is CATSGTGVREKLFF.

This clone was counted between two and nine times. The chain uses TRBV14 and TRBJ2-1; TRBD1 matches 9 bases. Germline values: CDR1 SGHDN, CDR2 FVKESK. With 0 bases clipped from V and 6 bases from J, the junction kept 6 bases outside the gene matches. The CDR3 consists of 16 residues. Here the CDR3 reads CASSQDWGTGRNEQFF. CDR3 DNA sequence: TGTGCCAGCAGCCAAGATTGGGGGACAGGGCGCAATGAGCAGTTCTTC. The whole variable domain, filled in from reference TRBV14 and TRBJ2-1, reads EAGVTQFPSHSVIEKGQTVTLRCDPISGHDNLYWYRRVMGKEIKFLLHFVKESKQDESGMPNNRFLAERTGGTYSTLKVQPAELEDSGVYFCASSQDWGTGRNEQFFGPGTRLTVL.

The gene calls are TRBV19 and TRBJ1-1; D remains ambiguous. V shed 5 bases and J shed 7 bases, with 14 bases lying between them. The germline gives CDR1 LNHDA, CDR2 SQIVND (reference sequence). CDR3 size: 13 residues. The DNA of the CDR3 is TGTGCCAGTAGTGTAACCGGGGAGGGTGAAGCTTTCTTT. Translated, it gives CASSVTGEGEAFF.

This clone was detected only once. This chain connects TRBV28 to TRBJ2-7; 13 nucleotides line up with TRBD2. The CDR3 loop spans 17 amino acids. Germline values: CDR1 MDHEN, CDR2 SYDVKM. Trimming took 2 bases from V and 7 from J; bases not matched to a gene: 11. CDR3 region: CASSLILGLAGVGEQYF. CDR3 coding DNA: TGTGCCAGCAGTTTAATCCTCGGACTAGCGGGAGTCGGGGAGCAGTACTTC.

V gene TRBV5-1 combines with J gene TRBJ2-5; 9 bases match TRBD1. This CDR3 spans 15 amino acids. CDR1 and CDR2 (germline): SGHRS, YFSETQ. Trimming removed 2 bases from V and 4 bases from J; junction bases left unmatched: 6. For the CDR3, the DNA is TGCGCCAGCAGCTTCGGACAGGGGTTCGCAGAGACCCAGTACTTC. Translation gives CASSFGQGFAETQYF.

The rearrangement uses TRBV7-7 and TRBJ2-5, with D possibly matching TRBD2 (5 bases). The V end was cut by 4 bases, the J end by 1 base, with 7 bases between. The germline V gene encodes CDR1 SSHAT and CDR2 FNYEAQ (reference sequence). The CDR3 is 13 residues long. DNA for the CDR3: TGTGCCAGCAGCTATGGACTCCAAGAGACCCAGTACTTC. Protein: CASSYGLQETQYF.

This clone was picked up a small number of times. This chain joins TRBV30 and TRBJ1-1; the match to TRBD1 covers 8 bases. After removal of 5 bases from V and 2 bases from J, the junction contained 7 bases not matched to a gene. The CDR3 extends over 14 amino acids. Germline CDR1 is GTSNPN and CDR2 is SVGIG (reference sequence). CDR3 in amino acids: CAWARPGGNTEAFF. CDR3 coding DNA: TGTGCCTGGGCCAGACCAGGGGGCAACACTGAAGCTTTCTTT.

V usage is TRBV4-3 and J usage is TRBJ2-1; D call uncertain. The CDR3 has 16 amino acids. V dropped 4 bases and J dropped 2 bases, with 15 bases sitting between them. Germline CDR1 reads LGHNA; CDR2 reads YSLEER. In DNA form, the CDR3 reads TGCGCCAGCAGCCGAGCTCAGGCGAATCCCTACAATGAGCAGTTCTTC. Translating it yields CASSRAQANPYNEQFF.

This chain joins TRBV5-1 and TRBJ2-2; 10 bases are shared with TRBD2. J was trimmed by 8 bases and V by 1 base; bases with no gene match: 5. Germline V gene data show CDR1 as SGHRS and CDR2 as YFSETQ. The CDR3 loop spans 15 amino acids. DNA of the CDR3: TGCGCCAGCAGCTTGCCCCTAGCGGGAGTTGGGGAGCTGTTTTTT. Translation gives CASSLPLAGVGELFF.

The V call is TRBV4-3, the J call TRBJ2-2; 7 positions match TRBD2. Germline lookup yields CDR1 LGHNA and CDR2 YSLEER. The V gene end was trimmed by 6 bases and the J gene end by 0 bases; junction bases not matched to a gene: 4. This CDR3 has 15 residues. CDR3 DNA: TGCGCCAGCAGGGGCGGGGGAGCGAACACCGGGGAGCTGTTTTTT. Translation: CASRGGGANTGELFF.

The chain joins TRBV9 to TRBJ1-1; 7 positions match TRBD1. This CDR3 comprises 13 residues. V gave up 3 bases and J gave up 8 bases; unmatched junction bases: 7. Germline V gene data show CDR1 as SGDLS and CDR2 as YYNGEE. The CDR3 here is CASSAKTGTEAFF. The CDR3 DNA sequence: TGTGCCAGCAGCGCAAAGACAGGGACCGAAGCTTTCTTT.

This clone has more than one count but fewer than ten. This chain joins TRBV5-6 and TRBJ2-1; D gene uncertain. There are 14 residues in the CDR3. The V and J ends lost 5 bases and 3 bases respectively, with 12 bases between them. CDR1 is SGHDT and CDR2 is YYEEEE in the germline V gene. CDR3 sequence (DNA): TGTGCCAGCAGACTCGTCGAGGACTACAATGAGCAGTTCTTC. Residues: CASRLVEDYNEQFF.

The gene calls are TRBV2 and TRBJ2-7; maybe TRBD2 (7 bases). This CDR3 is built from 12 residues. Looked up from germline, CDR1 is SNHLY and CDR2 is FYNNEI. V was cut by 4 bases and J by 5 bases, with 9 bases left in between. CDR3 amino acids: CASSVGGDEQYF. The CDR3 coding sequence is TGTGCCAGCAGTGTAGGGGGGGACGAGCAGTACTTC.

This clone was counted a single time. This chain's CDR3 is CASSQSQAQGSYEQYF. The CDR3 bases are TGTGCCAGCAGCCAAAGCCAGGCCCAGGGGTCCTACGAGCAGTACTTC. The chain recombines TRBV4-2 with TRBJ2-7; tentative D call: TRBD1 (6 bases). Germline loops: CDR1 LGHNA, CDR2 YNFKEQ. V gave up 2 bases and J gave up 1 base, with 15 bases separating them. This CDR3 comprises 16 residues.

This clone has just a few counts. J is TRBJ2-3 and V is TRBV9; D uncertain. The CDR3 length is 16 residues. Trimming took 0 bases from V and 4 from J, leaving 15 bases between them. In germline, CDR1 is SGDLS, CDR2 YYNGEE. CDR3 residues: CASSVATSEPPDTQYF. The CDR3 DNA reads TGTGCCAGCAGCGTAGCGACGTCCGAACCACCAGATACGCAGTATTTT.

The J gene is TRBJ1-2, the V gene TRBV5-1; TRBD1 agrees at 7 bases. CDR3 size: 16 residues. Looked up from germline, CDR1 is SGHRS and CDR2 is YFSETQ. With 4 bases clipped from V and 3 bases from J, the junction kept 12 bases outside the gene matches. The CDR3 DNA sequence: TGCGCCAGCAGCCTACAAGGCAGGGGGTTGGACTATGGCTACACCTTC. Translating gives CASSLQGRGLDYGYTF.

The genes are TRBV21-1 and TRBJ2-7; the table's TRBD2 call for D was not verified on the DNA. TRBV21-1 is an annotated pseudogene. The CDR3 is made up of 17 amino acids. The CDR3: CASSRGGSGRAAYEQYF. The CDR3 DNA reads TGTGCCAGCAGCCGCGGGGGCAGCGGGAGGGCCGCTTACGAGCAGTACTTC.

This chain uses TRBV5-1 with TRBJ1-1, with a tentative D call TRBD1 (6 bases). Germline lookup yields CDR1 SGHRS and CDR2 YFSETQ. With 4 bases removed from V and 2 bases from J, the gap between germline ends came to 12 bases. There are 14 residues in the CDR3. The CDR3 sequence is CASSTLQGNTEAFF. CDR3 nucleotides: TGCGCCAGCAGCACCCTACAGGGAAACACTGAAGCTTTCTTT.